This TCR beta chain is from a study of cytomegalovirus exposure and HLA in healthy donors. Notes on the study in general: Per published reports, the classifier diagnosed cytomegalovirus status with high specificity and sensitivity. There were some 150 TCR beta chains listed as cytomegalovirus-associated.

Primers for the PCR totalled 60 Vbeta and 13 Jbeta. Sequenced by immunoSEQ multiplex PCR; TCRdb stores in-frame clones only, minus some. There are 120,000 or so clones in the sample; 74% occur only once, and approximately 5.4% lies in the top ten. Comments on this clone: Antigen specificity is unknown.

Trimming left V 0 bases short and J 3 bases short, with 12 bases between. The CDR3 extends over 15 amino acids. CDR1 and CDR2 from the germline V gene are MNHEY and SMNVEV (reference sequence). This sequence joins TRBV27 and TRBJ2-7; the D is unclear. The source is a woman between 50 and 59 years old in good health and CMV-seropositive. The sequenced sample was PBMCs. CDR3: CASSLSPDGDYEQYF. The DNA for the CDR3 is TGTGCCAGCAGTTTATCACCCGACGGAGACTACGAGCAGTACTTC.